A single sample gave rise to the 5 T cell receptor beta chains below, sequenced in a study of T cells in Graves' hyperthyroidism and ophthalmopathy (dated by TCRdb to the late 2010s). Library preparation used multiplex PCR. Sequencing was carried out with an Illumina HiSeq 2000. Amplification of TCR beta CDR3 regions was carried out from RNA transcripts. The first round of RT-PCR for the TCR CDR3 was performed with the HTBI primer set and the Qiagen OneStep RT-PCR kit. Using fastp trimming at Q25 and MiXCR clonotype assembly, TCRdb reanalyzed the public sequencing data and kept in-frame beta chains. Entries are consolidated by CDR3 protein sequence, retaining the most common genes and DNA. Within this sample are roughly 700,000 distinct CDR3 sequences, with around a sixth of them counted one time only. The ten largest make up roughly 16% of the sample. Sample: blood. Receptors were obtained from a man in his fifties with Graves' hyperthyroidism.

The J gene is TRBJ1-1, the V gene TRBV27, with D possibly matching TRBD1 (5 bases). This CDR3 is 13 amino acids long. Trimming left V 6 bases short and J 6 bases short, with 14 bases between. CDR1 and CDR2 (germline): MNHEY, SMNVEV (reference sequence). This CDR3 is CASRRGGSAEAFF. As DNA, the CDR3 is TGTGCCAGCAGGCGGGGGGGGAGCGCTGAAGCTTTCTTT.

The V gene is TRBV19, the J gene TRBJ2-1, with no clear D. Germline values: CDR1 LNHDA, CDR2 SQIVND (reference sequence). The CDR3 extends over 13 amino acids. The V gene lost 0 bases and the J gene lost 5 bases, with 5 bases spanning the gap. CDR3 DNA sequence: TGTGCCAGTAGTATAGACAGAAACAATGAGCAGTTCTTC. It specifies CASSIDRNNEQFF.

At least ten counts were recorded for this clonotype. The rearrangement joins TRBV27 to TRBJ1-1; D not certain. The V gene lost 2 bases and the J gene lost 0 bases, with 22 bases spanning the gap. The length of the CDR3 is 19 residues. Looked up from germline, CDR1 is MNHEY and CDR2 is SMNVEV (reference sequence). The CDR3 coding sequence is TGTGCCAGCAGTTTAAGGAGTGTAGGGTCCTACTATCTGAACACTGAAGCTTTCTTT. Encoded protein: CASSLRSVGSYYLNTEAFF.

V gene TRBV25-1 combines with J gene TRBJ1-2, with a weak D call TRBD1 (6 bases). Deletions cut 1 base from V and 4 bases from J, with 16 bases between. This CDR3 is 16 amino acids long. Germline assignment: CDR1 MGHDK and CDR2 SYGVNS. This CDR3 reads CASSESQGGVGYGYTF. DNA of the CDR3: TGTGCCAGCAGTGAATCCCAAGGGGGTGTGGGCTATGGCTACACCTTC.

J is TRBJ2-1 and V is TRBV24-1; 7 bases are shared with TRBD2. CDR3 length: 16 residues. After removal of 1 base from V and 0 bases from J, the junction contained 2 bases not matched to a gene. The germline gives CDR1 KGHDR, CDR2 SFDVKD. CDR3 sequence: CATSDFRGDSYNEQFF. The CDR3 region has the DNA TGTGCCACCAGTGATTTTCGGGGGGACTCCTACAATGAGCAGTTCTTC.